The clone carrying this T cell receptor beta chain has just one count. Its antigen is undetermined. The second PCR ran about 6 to 11 cycles with a sample-barcoded 5' primer and J-beta primers. TCRdb processed the 5' RACE reads anew with MiXCR; each CDR3 protein has one entry. The repertoire holds 780,000 or so distinct CDR3 sequences, with about 61% as singletons. Germline-derived CDR1 and CDR2 are DFQATT and SNEGSKA (reference sequence). CDR3 length: 14 amino acids. Trimming took off 6 bases at V and 1 base at J, with 15 bases between the two ends. This sample was included in a study of blood T cells in healthy people across ages. The study's findings and limits: It was not possible, with unsorted PBMCs, to conclusively compare naive and antigen-experienced cells.

The receptor comes from a man aged 40-49 years in good health. The sequencing input was blood. The chain combines TRBV20-1 with TRBJ2-5; perhaps D is TRBD1 or TRBD2 (5 bases each). CDR3: CSAPREGFQETQYF. Written as DNA, the CDR3 is TGCAGTGCCCCACGAGAGGGGTTCCAAGAGACCCAGTACTTC.